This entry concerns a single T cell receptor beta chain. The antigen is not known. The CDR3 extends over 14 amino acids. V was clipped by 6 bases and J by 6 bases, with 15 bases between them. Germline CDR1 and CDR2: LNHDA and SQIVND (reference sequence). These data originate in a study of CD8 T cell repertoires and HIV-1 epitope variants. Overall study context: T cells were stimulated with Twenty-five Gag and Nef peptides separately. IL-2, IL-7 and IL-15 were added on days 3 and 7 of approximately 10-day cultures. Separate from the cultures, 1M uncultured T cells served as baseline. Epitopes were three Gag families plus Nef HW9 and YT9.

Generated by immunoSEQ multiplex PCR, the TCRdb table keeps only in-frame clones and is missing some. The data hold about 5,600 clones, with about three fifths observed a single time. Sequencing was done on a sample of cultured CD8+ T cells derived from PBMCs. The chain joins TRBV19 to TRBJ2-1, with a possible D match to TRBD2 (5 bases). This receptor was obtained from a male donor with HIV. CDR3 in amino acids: CASSPGSAVNEQFF. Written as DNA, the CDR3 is TGTGCCAGTAGCCCGGGGTCCGCCGTCAATGAGCAGTTCTTC.